This T cell receptor beta chain was retrieved from a study of human T cells and chemical hapten exposure (dated by TCRdb to 2020 to 2022). Background for the entire study: For sensitization, 2% DPC in acetone was applied to a 2 cm by 2 cm area of upper inner arm skin. Patch testing on the upper back used Finn chambers containing 0.01% DPC, with scoring done after 6 days according to International Contact Dermatitis Research Group standards. The mostly female patient cohort included alopecia areata with under or over 50% scalp involvement, alopecia totalis and alopecia universalis. About 27 alopecia patients gave blood for TCR sequencing at one to four time points (pre-sensitization, 2, 6 and 24 weeks). This study followed changes in the peripheral blood TCR repertoire in vivo during primary and secondary sensitization of alopecia patients to the hapten diphenylcyclopropenone (DPC). Blood samples were taken from patients before sensitization (week 0) and at 2, 6 and about 24 weeks after DPC sensitization. Throughout the study period of around 25 weeks, patients also received therapeutic DPC doses to the scalp every week. The libraries were sequenced as a pool, and the TCR yield per sample differed mostly because of small variations in library volumes within the pool.

Library preparation was by RACE. The sequencer listed for this sample is NextSeq 500. During library preparation, unique molecular identifiers were attached to individual cDNA molecules so that TCRs could be counted quantitatively and reproducibly. Each blood RNA sample was used to sequence both TCR alpha and TCR beta chains. Under the source paper's analysis protocol: The median number of TCRs per sample was 85,000 to 100,000, ranging from 23,224 to 690,600. V, J and CDR3 annotation of the TCR reads was performed with the Decombinator software suite. Every sample was subsampled to the same number of TCRs (28,000) for the PS versus PT1 abundance plots. Expanded TCRs were defined as absent before sensitization and observed at least eight times at the 2-week time point. The raw public data were reprocessed by TCRdb itself: fastp quality trimming at Q25, MiXCR clonotype calling, in-frame beta chains only. Every CDR3 protein is listed once, alongside the most common genes and DNA of its rows. The V and J calls reflect TCRdb's pipeline rather than the authors' work. The sample table contains fewer than 85,000 distinct CDR3 sequences; only one count was recorded for around a tenth of them. The ten largest clones take up about 1.4% of the sample.

Beyond this particular receptor, the publication reports: Expanded TCRs formed significantly more large CDR3 similarity clusters than pre-sensitization or healthy control sets, consistent with antigen-driven responses. After repeated subsampling, the strength of the expansion versus patch-test correlation and the threshold at which it became significant changed. The number of PT1 expanded TCRs positively correlated with patch test score, significant at thresholds 8, 16 and 32 but not 4. Because all patients had alopecia, a presumed autoimmune disease, the immune response of the patients might differ from that of healthy individuals. DPC sensitization did not change how many TCRs were above 1 in 1000 frequency, and no evidence was found of alterations in global repertoire structure.

This clonotype has just a few counts. Its antigen remains undetermined. Qualities for individual bases were not recorded, and no much larger clone is one base off. This specimen's time point label, per the study, means: patch test 2, 6 weeks after DPC sensitization. The meaning of the sample's treatment or condition label: therapeutic diphenylcyclopropenone sensitization with weekly scalp DPC. At each patch-test visit, blood was drawn before the patch test was applied. Patients were eligible if aged 18 to 70, diagnosed with alopecia and judged suitable for DPC therapy, and pregnant patients were excluded. Unfractionated whole blood was collected in Tempus Blood RNA tubes, and total RNA was extracted from that blood. Here the sequenced sample was whole blood, taken in connection with sensitization to the hapten diphenylcyclopropenone (DPC). The receptor was isolated from a man between 18 and 35 years old with alopecia areata. Some clones in this sample may be carry-over from other donors' samples.

The CDR3 reads CASSLRRGLGTEAFF. The nucleotide sequence reads TGTGCCAGCAGCTTACGAAGGGGGCTGGGCACTGAAGCTTTCTTT. The sequence is built from TRBV11-2 and TRBJ1-1; 7 junctional bases match TRBD1. The junction shows trimming of 2 bases on V and 4 bases on J, and the gene matches do not reach 7 bases of it. From a lookup of the germline V gene, CDR1 and CDR2 are SGHAT and FQNNGV. Including the terminal cysteine and phenylalanine, the CDR3 comprises 15 residues. Solely the CDR3 DNA is kept, with 45 bases framed from the first base. Outside the CDR3, residues come from the reference TRBV11-2 and TRBJ1-1 proteins, so the full variable domain is: EAGVAQSPRYKIIEKRQSVAFWCNPISGHATLYWYQQILGQGPKLLIQFQNNGVVDDSQLPKDRFSAERLKGVDSTLKIQPAKLEDSAVYLCASSLRRGLGTEAFFGQGTRLTVV.